The rows below give T cell receptor beta chains drawn from one sample of a study of T-cell memory formation after mild COVID-19. TCRdb re-derived calls from the 5' RACE reads in MiXCR, one entry per CDR3 protein. The sample yields just under 350,000 distinct CDR3 sequences, 13% seen once. The sequenced sample consisted of PBMCs or a T cell subset sorted from them (not recorded which). These receptors were collected from a man between 18 and 29 years old who had mild COVID-19 (a few samples of this study predate the infection). Cell type and time point are not known. CDR3s include the opening cysteine and the closing phenylalanine or tryptophan. D genes are given only for firm matches. Some rows have no size entry. The others give once, few or many, or a class for an expanded clone.

j_gene: TRBJ1-4
abundance: .
v_gene: TRBV4-1
d_gene: .
CDR3nt: TGCGCCAGCAGCCAAGACAGGGACAATGAAAAACTGTTTTTT
CDR3aa: CASSQDRDNEKLFF

j_gene: TRBJ1-2
abundance: few
v_gene: TRBV6-5
d_gene: .
CDR3nt: TGTGCCAGCAGTATACAGGGTTACTATGGCTACACCTTC
CDR3aa: CASSIQGYYGYTF

j_gene: TRBJ2-5
abundance: few
v_gene: TRBV7-2
d_gene: .
CDR3nt: TGTGCCAGCAGTCCTCTCTGGGGCAGCGCGAAGACCCAGTACTTC
CDR3aa: CASSPLWGSAKTQYF

j_gene: TRBJ1-1
abundance: few
v_gene: TRBV12-5
d_gene: .
CDR3nt: TGTGCTAGTGGTTCTGACGCGGGTGAAGCTTTCTTT
CDR3aa: CASGSDAGEAFF

j_gene: TRBJ2-1
abundance: .
v_gene: TRBV9
d_gene: .
CDR3nt: TGTGCCAGCAGCGTAGCTTGGGGACCCCTCTACAATGAGCAGTTCTTC
CDR3aa: CASSVAWGPLYNEQFF

j_gene: TRBJ2-1
abundance: few
v_gene: TRBV5-8
d_gene: .
CDR3nt: TGTGCCAGCAGCATCCTAGACAGAAGCTACAATGAGCAGTTCTTC
CDR3aa: CASSILDRSYNEQFF

j_gene: TRBJ1-5
abundance: .
v_gene: TRBV9
d_gene: .
CDR3nt: TGTGCCAGCAGCGTGACAGATAGCAATCAGCCCCAGCATTTT
CDR3aa: CASSVTDSNQPQHF

j_gene: TRBJ1-3
abundance: .
v_gene: TRBV12-3/TRBV12-4
d_gene: .
CDR3nt: TGTGCCAGCAGTTTCTTCCAAGGGCTACGAAACACCATATATTTT
CDR3aa: CASSFFQGLRNTIYF

j_gene: TRBJ2-5
abundance: few
v_gene: TRBV11-2
d_gene: .
CDR3nt: TGTGCCAGCACCCGGGGTAGGGAGACCCAGTACTTC
CDR3aa: CASTRGRETQYF

j_gene: TRBJ2-7
abundance: few
v_gene: TRBV20-1
d_gene: TRBD1
CDR3nt: TGCAGTGCTAGAGATCGCCGGACAGGCCTGGCTACCGAGCAGTACTTC
CDR3aa: CSARDRRTGLATEQYF

j_gene: TRBJ1-2
abundance: .
v_gene: TRBV4-1
d_gene: TRBD1
CDR3nt: TGCGCCAGCAGCCAAGAGGGGGATGGGGACAGGGGTTATGGCTACACCTTC
CDR3aa: CASSQEGDGDRGYGYTF

j_gene: TRBJ2-7
abundance: .
v_gene: TRBV7-9
d_gene: TRBD2
CDR3nt: TGTGCCAGCACCCCTAGCGGGGGAGGTGAGCAGTACTTC
CDR3aa: CASTPSGGGEQYF

j_gene: TRBJ1-6
abundance: few
v_gene: TRBV20-1
d_gene: TRBD1
CDR3nt: TGCAGTGCGTCGGGACAGGCCACCAATAATTCACCCCTCCACTTT
CDR3aa: CSASGQATNNSPLHF

j_gene: TRBJ2-3
abundance: .
v_gene: TRBV13
d_gene: TRBD1
CDR3nt: TGTGCCAGCAGCGAGGGGGCTCAGACAGATACGCAGTATTTT
CDR3aa: CASSEGAQTDTQYF

j_gene: TRBJ2-3
abundance: .
v_gene: TRBV18
d_gene: .
CDR3nt: TGTGCCAGCTCACCCACGAGGGCTTCGACGGGGGGCTACCCCACAGATACGCAGTATTTT
CDR3aa: CASSPTRASTGGYPTDTQYF

j_gene: TRBJ1-2
abundance: .
v_gene: TRBV6-6
d_gene: .
CDR3nt: TGTGCCAGCGTGAGGGGGAGCTATGGCTACACCTTC
CDR3aa: CASVRGSYGYTF

j_gene: TRBJ1-6
abundance: .
v_gene: TRBV19
d_gene: TRBD1
CDR3nt: TGTGCCAGTAGTGGCCGGGACAGGGGGTCCTATAATTCACCCCTCCACTTT
CDR3aa: CASSGRDRGSYNSPLHF

j_gene: TRBJ1-2
abundance: .
v_gene: TRBV20-1
d_gene: TRBD1
CDR3nt: TGCAGTGCCACCGGGACAGGTGGGCAGTATGGCTACACCTTC
CDR3aa: CSATGTGGQYGYTF

j_gene: TRBJ2-3
abundance: few
v_gene: TRBV29-1
d_gene: .
CDR3nt: TGCAGCGTTGAAGTCCCTAAGGGCACAGATACGCAGTATTTT
CDR3aa: CSVEVPKGTDTQYF

j_gene: TRBJ2-2
abundance: few
v_gene: TRBV12-3/TRBV12-4
d_gene: .
CDR3nt: TGTGCCAGCAGTTTAAGAGGGGGGCTTAACACCGGGGAGCTGTTTTTT
CDR3aa: CASSLRGGLNTGELFF

j_gene: TRBJ2-3
abundance: .
v_gene: TRBV15
d_gene: TRBD2
CDR3nt: TGTGCCACCAGCAGAGTACGGGGGGGCTTTGAGAATACGCAGTATTTT
CDR3aa: CATSRVRGGFENTQYF

j_gene: TRBJ2-3
abundance: .
v_gene: TRBV15
d_gene: .
CDR3nt: TGTGCCACCAGCTCCTTTGGGGACATGGAGCAGTATTTT
CDR3aa: CATSSFGDMEQYF

j_gene: TRBJ2-2
abundance: .
v_gene: TRBV5-1
d_gene: .
CDR3nt: TGCGCCAGCACCATGACAGTTGGGGGATTTGGCGGGGAGCTGTTTTTT
CDR3aa: CASTMTVGGFGGELFF

j_gene: TRBJ2-3
abundance: many
v_gene: TRBV5-1
d_gene: TRBD2
CDR3nt: TGCGCCAGCAGTTCTAGCGGGGGGGCTCCCACAGATACGCAGTATTTT
CDR3aa: CASSSSGGAPTDTQYF

j_gene: TRBJ1-4
abundance: few
v_gene: TRBV7-2
d_gene: .
CDR3nt: TGTGCCAGCAGCTTAGCGCTTCGACGGAATAATGAAAAACTGTTTTTT
CDR3aa: CASSLALRRNNEKLFF

j_gene: TRBJ2-1
abundance: .
v_gene: TRBV7-2
d_gene: .
CDR3nt: TGTGCCAGCAGCTTCTCTAGGGACAATGAGCAGTTCTTC
CDR3aa: CASSFSRDNEQFF

j_gene: TRBJ2-3
abundance: many
v_gene: TRBV4-1
d_gene: .
CDR3nt: TGCGCCAGCAGCCAAGGAGGGCGTCTAGATACGCAGTATTTT
CDR3aa: CASSQGGRLDTQYF

j_gene: TRBJ2-3
abundance: few
v_gene: TRBV20-1
d_gene: TRBD2
CDR3nt: TGCAGTGCCCTTCTGGCGGGGGGGCCCGCAGATACGCAGTATTTT
CDR3aa: CSALLAGGPADTQYF

j_gene: TRBJ1-3
abundance: few
v_gene: TRBV7-2
d_gene: .
CDR3nt: TGTGCCAGCAGCTTATCTGCGGGGGCGGCCATATATTTT
CDR3aa: CASSLSAGAAIYF

j_gene: TRBJ2-7
abundance: .
v_gene: TRBV9
d_gene: .
CDR3nt: TGTGCCAGCAGCGTAATGGGTCGGAACAACGAGCAGTACTTC
CDR3aa: CASSVMGRNNEQYF

j_gene: TRBJ2-1
abundance: many
v_gene: TRBV18
d_gene: .
CDR3nt: TGTGCCAGCTCACCACCGGGACTGTCTGGCAATGAGCAGTTCTTC
CDR3aa: CASSPPGLSGNEQFF

j_gene: TRBJ2-5
abundance: few
v_gene: TRBV15
d_gene: .
CDR3nt: TGTGCCACCAGTCCCAGAGCTGCCCAAGAGACCCAGTACTTC
CDR3aa: CATSPRAAQETQYF

j_gene: TRBJ1-1
abundance: few
v_gene: TRBV6-5
d_gene: .
CDR3nt: TGTGCCAGCAGTAGCCACACAAGGTTGAGCACTGAAGCTTTCTTT
CDR3aa: CASSSHTRLSTEAFF

j_gene: TRBJ2-3
abundance: .
v_gene: TRBV27
d_gene: TRBD1
CDR3nt: TGTGCCAGCAGTTTAAAGGGACAGGGAGATACGCAGTATTTT
CDR3aa: CASSLKGQGDTQYF

j_gene: TRBJ1-2
abundance: .
v_gene: TRBV6-2/TRBV6-3
d_gene: .
CDR3nt: TGTGCCAGCAGTTACTCGAATGACGGGGGTGGCTACACCTTC
CDR3aa: CASSYSNDGGGYTF

j_gene: TRBJ2-6
abundance: .
v_gene: TRBV20-1
d_gene: .
CDR3nt: TGCAGTGCTAGAGATAGGAGGTCTGGGGCCAACGTCCTGACTTTC
CDR3aa: CSARDRRSGANVLTF

j_gene: TRBJ2-3
abundance: .
v_gene: TRBV9
d_gene: TRBD1
CDR3nt: TGTGCCAGCAGCGTAGAGCACAGGGGTGCAGATACGCAGTATTTT
CDR3aa: CASSVEHRGADTQYF

j_gene: TRBJ1-5
abundance: few
v_gene: TRBV9
d_gene: .
CDR3nt: TGTGCCAGCAGCGTAGGCGCGGGGGACATTGGCTATCAGCCCCAGCATTTT
CDR3aa: CASSVGAGDIGYQPQHF

j_gene: TRBJ1-1
abundance: few
v_gene: TRBV5-1
d_gene: .
CDR3nt: TGCGCCAGCGGCGAACAGGGAACTGAAGCTTTCTTT
CDR3aa: CASGEQGTEAFF

j_gene: TRBJ1-1
abundance: .
v_gene: TRBV20-1
d_gene: .
CDR3nt: TGCAGTGTTACTTTAAGGAGGGGGACAAACACTGAAGCTTTCTTT
CDR3aa: CSVTLRRGTNTEAFF

j_gene: TRBJ2-1
abundance: few
v_gene: TRBV7-9
d_gene: .
CDR3nt: TGTGCCAGCAGCTCCCCGCCCTTGGAGCAGTTCTTC
CDR3aa: CASSSPPLEQFF

j_gene: TRBJ2-4
abundance: few
v_gene: TRBV10-2
d_gene: TRBD2
CDR3nt: TGCGCCAGCAGTGACCTCCACGGACTAGCGGGGGGCGCCAAAAACATTCAGTACTTC
CDR3aa: CASSDLHGLAGGAKNIQYF

j_gene: TRBJ1-5
abundance: few
v_gene: TRBV4-2
d_gene: TRBD1
CDR3nt: TGTGCCAGCAGCCTGAGGGGACAGCTAGATCAGCCCCAGCATTTT
CDR3aa: CASSLRGQLDQPQHF

j_gene: TRBJ1-2
abundance: .
v_gene: TRBV6-6
d_gene: .
CDR3nt: TGTGCCAGCAGTACGGGGATTTCCTATGGCTACACCTTC
CDR3aa: CASSTGISYGYTF

j_gene: TRBJ2-3
abundance: many
v_gene: TRBV7-9
d_gene: TRBD1
CDR3nt: TGTGCCAGCAGCTCGACCGGGACAGGGGGCCTCGATACGCAGTATTTT
CDR3aa: CASSSTGTGGLDTQYF

j_gene: TRBJ2-3
abundance: few
v_gene: TRBV5-1
d_gene: TRBD1
CDR3nt: TGCGCCAGCAGTCACCGGACAGGGGGCATGACAGATACGCAGTATTTT
CDR3aa: CASSHRTGGMTDTQYF

j_gene: TRBJ1-1
abundance: .
v_gene: TRBV2
d_gene: .
CDR3nt: TGTGCCAGCGGGGGGGAGGGTGATAGCAACACTGAAGCTTTCTTT
CDR3aa: CASGGEGDSNTEAFF

j_gene: TRBJ2-5
abundance: few
v_gene: TRBV12-3/TRBV12-4
d_gene: TRBD1
CDR3nt: TGTGCCAGCAGTTTGGTTAGGACAGGGGCCCAAGAGACCCAGTACTTC
CDR3aa: CASSLVRTGAQETQYF

j_gene: TRBJ2-2
abundance: .
v_gene: TRBV28
d_gene: .
CDR3nt: TGTGCCAGCAGGCCGGGACACTCCACCGGGGAGCTGTTTTTT
CDR3aa: CASRPGHSTGELFF